The clone carrying this T cell receptor beta chain was counted only a few times. Its target is unknown. The sample belongs to a study of T cell repertoires in cytomegalovirus infection. Study background: Carrying CMV and the relevant HLA type showed in public TCR beta signatures.

Each CDR3 protein is one row after TCRdb ran MiXCR on the reads. The top ten hold about 12% of the sample, which has around 530,000 distinct CDR3 sequences, approximately 25% seen once. Germline-derived CDR1 and CDR2 are SGHTA and FQGNSA. Deletions cut 4 bases from V and 4 bases from J, with 16 bases between. The CDR3 is 15 residues long. Findings of the study overall: Carriers of CMV and the relevant HLA type were discriminated by public TCR beta frequency. HLA-C-restricted CMV-specific TCR beta clonotypes prevailed in the ex vivo response.

Sample: PBMCs. The clonotype comes from a human donor in good health (CMV status not recorded). Some clones in this sample may be carry-over from other donors' samples. The J gene is TRBJ1-2, the V gene TRBV7-2; perhaps TRBD1 as D (5 bases). DNA for the CDR3: TGTGCCAGCAGCTCACGGATGCAGGGTTCCTATGGCTACACCTTC. The encoded protein is CASSSRMQGSYGYTF.